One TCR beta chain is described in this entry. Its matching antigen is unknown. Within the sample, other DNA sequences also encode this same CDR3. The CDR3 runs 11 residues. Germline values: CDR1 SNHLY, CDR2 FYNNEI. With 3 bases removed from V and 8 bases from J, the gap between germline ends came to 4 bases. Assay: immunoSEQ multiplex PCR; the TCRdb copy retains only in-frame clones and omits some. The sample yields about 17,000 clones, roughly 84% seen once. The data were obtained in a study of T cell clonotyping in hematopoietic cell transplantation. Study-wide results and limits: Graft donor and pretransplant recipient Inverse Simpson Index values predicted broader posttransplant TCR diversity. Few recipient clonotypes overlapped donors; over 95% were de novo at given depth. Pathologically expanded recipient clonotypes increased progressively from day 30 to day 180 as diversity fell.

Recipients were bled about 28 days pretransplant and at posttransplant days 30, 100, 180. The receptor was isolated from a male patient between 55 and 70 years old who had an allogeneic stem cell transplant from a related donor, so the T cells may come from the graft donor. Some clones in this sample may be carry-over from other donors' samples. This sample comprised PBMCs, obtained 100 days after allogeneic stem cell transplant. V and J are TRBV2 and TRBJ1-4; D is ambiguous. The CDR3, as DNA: TGTGCCAGCAGTGAGAACGAAAAACTGTTTTTT. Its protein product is CASSENEKLFF.